Presented here are 18 T cell receptor beta chains from one specimen sequenced in a study of OX40 agonist ivuxolimab in advanced cancers. TCRdb keeps only in-frame clones here, not all; method: immunoSEQ multiplex PCR. The sample lists around 35,000 clones; about 76% were seen once. The sequencing here drew on CD4+ or CD8+ T cells sorted from blood, taken in a trial of the OX40 agonist ivuxolimab. These receptor sequences come from an adult with an advanced solid tumor such as melanoma, head and neck, liver or kidney cancer.

The rearrangement links TRBV27 to TRBJ2-7; maybe TRBD1 (6 bases). Germline V lookup: CDR1 MNHEY, CDR2 SMNVEV (reference sequence). The V end was cut by 6 bases, the J end by 4 bases, with 16 bases between. The CDR3 consists of 14 residues. The DNA of the CDR3 is TGTGCCAGCAGCCCCCCGGGACACTTGTACGAGCAGTACTTC. Encoded protein: CASSPPGHLYEQYF.

This clone was observed once. At one of its ends the junction is not consistent with the germline gene, which may arise from a read error. The chain has TRBV2 and TRBJ1-2; 7 bases fit TRBD1. The CDR3 length is 12 residues. CDR1 and CDR2 from the germline V gene are SNHLY and FYNNEI. As DNA, the CDR3 is TGTGCCAGCAGTGACCGGGACAGTTCCATCGCCTTC. Translated: CASSDRDSSIAF.

The chain joins TRBV6-4 to TRBJ2-7; D is ambiguous. CDR1 MRHNA and CDR2 SNTAGT come from the germline V gene. The V end was cut by 2 bases, the J end by 0 bases, with 11 bases between. This CDR3 is built from 15 residues. The DNA of the CDR3 is TGTGCCAGCAGTGACGGCGGCGGCGCCTCCTACGAGCAGTACTTC. Amino acids: CASSDGGGASYEQYF.

J is TRBJ2-1 and V is TRBV28; 9 bases fit TRBD1. The CDR3 is 14 amino acids. Germline V CDR1 and CDR2: MDHEN, SYDVKM. V trimming: 5 bases; J trimming: 5 bases; junction bases outside the gene matches: 4. The CDR3: CASSTRTGDNEQFF. For the CDR3, the DNA is TGTGCCAGCAGTACCCGGACAGGGGACAATGAGCAGTTCTTC.

The V and J genes are TRBV11-2 and TRBJ1-4, with a weak D call TRBD1 (5 bases). Trimming stripped 1 base from V and 8 bases from J, with 11 bases between. Looked up from germline, CDR1 is SGHAT and CDR2 is FQNNGV. The CDR3 runs 14 residues. For the CDR3, the DNA is TGTGCCAGCAGCTTAGTCCAGGGCAGGGAAAAACTGTTTTTT. It is translated as CASSLVQGREKLFF.

This clone was seen only a few times. The J gene is TRBJ1-2, the V gene TRBV19; D is ambiguous. Trimming stripped 3 bases from V and 5 bases from J, with 10 bases between. Per germline, CDR1 LNHDA and CDR2 SQIVND (reference sequence). The CDR3 runs to 13 residues. DNA for the CDR3: TGTGCCAGTAGTATCGGGAACCTTTATGGCTACACCTTC. It is translated as CASSIGNLYGYTF.

The gene calls are TRBV7-9 and TRBJ2-3; 11 bases are a match to TRBD2. This CDR3 is 16 amino acids long. V lost 4 bases and J lost 1; bases outside the gene matches: 4. The germline V gene has CDR1 SEHNR and CDR2 FQNEAQ (reference sequence). CDR3 sequence (DNA): TGTGCCAGCAGCTCCTCGACTAGCGGGGGCACAGATACGCAGTATTTT. Translated: CASSSSTSGGTDTQYF. The whole variable domain, remainder taken from reference TRBV7-9 and TRBJ2-3, is DTGVSQNPRHKITKRGQNVTFRCDPISEHNRLYWYRQTLGQGPEFLTYFQNEAQLEKSRLLSDRFSAERPKGSFSTLEIQRTEQGDSAMYLCASSSSTSGGTDTQYFGPGTRLTVL.

The chain combines TRBV11-2 with TRBJ1-2, with D tentatively TRBD1 (6 bases). Trimming took off 4 bases at V and 6 bases at J, with 15 bases between the two ends. The V gene's germline CDR1 is SGHAT and CDR2 FQNNGV. The length of the CDR3 is 14 residues. CDR3: CASSYISRGNGYTF. The CDR3 DNA follows: TGTGCCAGCAGCTACATCTCAAGGGGGAATGGCTACACCTTC.

V is TRBV7-9 and J is TRBJ1-4; 7 bases fit TRBD1. The CDR3 consists of 16 residues. In germline, CDR1 is SEHNR, CDR2 FQNEAQ (reference sequence). Germline trimming cut 4 bases from V and 1 base from J; bases unmatched to any gene: 6. The CDR3 sequence: CASSSAGGVTNEKLFF. CDR3 coding DNA: TGTGCCAGCAGCTCGGCAGGGGGTGTAACTAATGAAAAACTGTTTTTT.

The rearrangement joins TRBV27 to TRBJ2-7, with TRBD2 identical over 16 bases. This CDR3 has 15 amino acids. Germline V gene data show CDR1 as MNHEY and CDR2 as SMNVEV (reference sequence). The trim removed 5 bases at V and 6 bases at J, leaving 4 bases unmatched. The CDR3 here is CASSGTSGRVSEQYF. CDR3 in DNA: TGTGCCAGCAGTGGGACTAGCGGGAGGGTATCCGAGCAGTACTTC.

The chain couples TRBV28 to TRBJ1-1; 10 nucleotides align to TRBD1. Germline CDR1 reads MDHEN; CDR2 reads SYDVKM. V was clipped by 3 bases and J by 11 bases; unmatched bases: 6. The CDR3 is 13 residues long. The CDR3 spells CASSFDRGRKAFF. The CDR3 nucleotides read TGTGCCAGCAGTTTCGACAGGGGGCGGAAGGCTTTCTTT.

Within the sample, this clone is medium-sized (0.01 to 0.1%). V and J are TRBV9 and TRBJ1-6; tentatively, D is TRBD1 (6 bases). The germline V gene has CDR1 SGDLS and CDR2 YYNGEE. The CDR3 totals 14 residues. Deletions cut 6 bases from V and 7 bases from J, with 14 bases between. CDR3 sequence reads: CASTKEQGNSPLHF. The CDR3 bases are TGTGCCAGCACGAAGGAACAGGGAAATTCACCCCTCCACTTT.

The V gene is TRBV5-1, the J gene TRBJ2-5; possibly TRBD1 for D (5 bases). The CDR3 has 14 residues. V gave up 4 bases and J gave up 4 bases, with 14 bases separating them. The germline gives CDR1 SGHRS, CDR2 YFSETQ. CDR3: CASSPGPGIETQYF. Written as DNA, the CDR3 is TGCGCCAGCAGCCCGGGTCCAGGGATAGAGACCCAGTACTTC.

This chain uses TRBV19 with TRBJ2-5; D might be TRBD1 (6 bases). V shed 4 bases and J shed 2 bases, with 11 bases lying between them. Germline CDR1 and CDR2: LNHDA and SQIVND (reference sequence). The CDR3 runs to 14 residues. CDR3 sequence: CASSTQGPQETQYF. DNA of the CDR3: TGTGCCAGTAGTACTCAGGGGCCGCAAGAGACCCAGTACTTC.

The V and J genes are TRBV6-6 and TRBJ1-1; no clear D. The CDR3 extends over 13 amino acids. Trimming removed 5 bases at V and 2 bases at J, with 9 bases between. CDR1 is MNHNY, CDR2 SVGAGI, per germline (reference sequence). CDR3 sequence reads: CASSLGPNTEAFF. The CDR3 DNA follows: TGTGCCAGCAGTCTTGGACCTAACACTGAAGCTTTCTTT.

V is TRBV5-1 and J is TRBJ1-2; no clear D. With 0 bases removed from V and 7 bases from J, the gap between germline ends came to 10 bases. The germline V gene encodes CDR1 SGHRS and CDR2 YFSETQ. This CDR3 has 13 amino acids. CDR3 loop: CASSLGDRGGYTF. As DNA, the CDR3 is TGCGCCAGCAGCTTGGGGGATCGAGGTGGCTACACCTTC.

This rearrangement joins TRBV10-3 to TRBJ2-1; the D gene is possibly TRBD2 (5 bases). CDR1 is ENHRY and CDR2 is SYGVKD in the germline V gene. This CDR3 has 15 residues. The germline V and J ends were trimmed by 5 bases and 3 bases, with 14 bases remaining between them. This CDR3 is CAISTQSGDYNEQFF. The CDR3 coding sequence is TGTGCCATCAGTACCCAGAGCGGAGACTACAATGAGCAGTTCTTC.

The chain recombines TRBV23-1 with TRBJ1-1; 11 nucleotides agree with TRBD1. TRBV23-1 is identified as an open reading frame with a role that is uncertain. The CDR3 runs to 17 residues. The J segment lost 1 base and the V segment lost 0 bases, leaving 4 bases of the junction unmatched. The CDR3 spells CASSQSPGQGGNTEAFF. The CDR3 DNA sequence: TGCGCCAGCAGTCAATCCCCGGGACAGGGGGGGAACACTGAAGCTTTCTTT.